This T cell receptor beta chain was identified during a study of cytomegalovirus exposure and HLA in healthy donors. Study in general: When over 300 donors were genotyped, just over 80% of them were found to fall in the Caucasian-associated ancestry cluster. Points from the study as a whole: As was reported, the classifier diagnosed cytomegalovirus status with high specificity and sensitivity. HLA alleles showed associations with approximately 15,000 TCR beta sequences in a later analysis, at a 0.05 false discovery rate.

Trimming at V came to 1 base and at J to 2 bases, leaving 3 bases not matched to a gene. Germline V gene data show CDR1 as SNHLY and CDR2 as FYNNEI. The CDR3 loop spans 16 amino acids. A remark on this clone: The antigen remains undetermined. This sample includes further DNA sequences coding for the same CDR3.

This PCR relied on a set of 60 Vbeta primers and 13 Jbeta primers. TCRdb's table, derived via immunoSEQ multiplex PCR, lists solely in-frame clones and lacks some. The sample lists approximately 140,000 clones; 75% were seen once. Sequencing input: PBMCs. The chain carries TRBV2 and TRBJ2-5, with 11 bases aligning to TRBD2. The TCR comes from a man aged 40-50 years in good health and CMV-seronegative. The CDR3 nucleotides are TGTGCCAGCAGTGAAGGGGTAGCGGGGGGGCAAGAGACCCAGTACTTC. Protein product: CASSEGVAGGQETQYF.